This paragraph reports one TCR beta chain. Its matching antigen is unknown. The sample comes from a study of OX40 agonist ivuxolimab in advanced cancers. General study findings and limits: Clonal expansion from baseline to week 6 occurred in both CD4+ and CD8+ T cells. CD8+ T cells were the subset that, on average, had more expanded clones than CD4+.

The protocol was immunoSEQ multiplex PCR, while the TCRdb copy is restricted to in-frame clones and leaves out a portion. This table holds roughly 72,000 clones, 89% found once. Patients who had autoimmune disease history or got systemic immunosuppression were left out. The CDR3 runs 14 residues. Trimming took 5 bases from V and 7 from J; bases not matched to a gene: 7. Looked up from germline, CDR1 is MNHNY and CDR2 is SVGAGI (reference sequence). This receptor was taken from an adult with an advanced solid tumor such as melanoma, head and neck, liver or kidney cancer. The rearrangement uses TRBV6-6 and TRBJ2-4; 8 bases are shared with TRBD2. The specimen was CD4+ or CD8+ T cells sorted from blood, collected in a trial of the OX40 agonist ivuxolimab. The CDR3 DNA reads TGTGCCAGCAGTCCCTCCGGGGGGGGCAACATTCAGTACTTC. Its protein product is CASSPSGGGNIQYF.